This T cell receptor beta chain was sequenced in a study of regulatory T cells in long-lasting Graves disease. Study results and caveats: Whereas new patients shared 1,000 or so public clonotypes, persistent patients shared more, at 2,500 to 3,500.

The V end was cut by 4 bases, the J end by 3 bases, with 13 bases between. There are 15 residues in the CDR3. The germline CDR1 and CDR2 sequences are MDHEN and SYDVKM. As for time point: newly diagnosed GD, antithyroid drugs for less than 3 months. PBMC RNA served as the TCR library source. This clonotype has a count of ten or more. Its antigen remains unidentified. Building the TCR beta libraries relied on iRepertoire HTBI primers, and CDR3 regions underwent Arm-PCR. Using its own MiXCR run on the multiplex PCR reads, TCRdb lists one record per CDR3 protein. The sample records 600,000 to 650,000 distinct CDR3 sequences, approximately 15% being singletons. This same sample was also part of a study on T cells in Graves' hyperthyroidism and ophthalmopathy.

The sample was peripheral blood mononuclear cells (PBMCs), taken at new diagnosis, from a patient treated with antithyroid drugs. The receptor comes from a woman aged 25-40 years with Graves disease. V and J are TRBV28 and TRBJ1-5, with D possibly matching TRBD1 (5 bases). CDR3 nucleotides: TGTGCCAGCAGTTCCCCGAGACAGTTCAATCAGCCCCAGCATTTT. It translates to CASSSPRQFNQPQHF.